Listed below are T cell receptor beta chains from one sample, sequenced in a study of T cell repertoires in cytomegalovirus infection. No antigen has been assigned to these receptors. One entry per CDR3 protein, called by TCRdb with MiXCR from the reads. Of tens of thousands of distinct CDR3 sequences in the sample, about 44% were seen once. The specimen was CD8+ T cells from cultured PBMCs, collected from culture after CMV antigen stimulation. These TCRs come from a human donor in good health (CMV status not recorded). Some clones in this sample may be carry-over from other donors' samples. Both conserved end residues are part of each CDR3.

j_gene: TRBJ2-1
v_gene: TRBV19
CDR3aa: CASSIGGPYNEQFF

j_gene: TRBJ1-1
v_gene: TRBV7-4
CDR3aa: CASSPSGTGGTEAFF

j_gene: TRBJ1-2
v_gene: TRBV29-1
CDR3aa: CSVEDRAAKHIYGYTF

j_gene: TRBJ1-1
v_gene: TRBV7-4
CDR3aa: CASSPAGQGLVTEAFF

j_gene: TRBJ2-7
v_gene: TRBV15
CDR3aa: CATSRPEGYEQYF

j_gene: TRBJ2-1
v_gene: TRBV28
CDR3aa: CASSFSGRAAEQFF

j_gene: TRBJ2-7
v_gene: TRBV29-1
CDR3aa: CSVGLESSEQYF

j_gene: TRBJ2-7
v_gene: TRBV7-8
CDR3aa: CASSRVGEQYF

j_gene: TRBJ2-6
v_gene: TRBV7-4
CDR3aa: CASSLDGGPISGANVLTF

j_gene: TRBJ2-1
v_gene: TRBV20-1
CDR3aa: CSARDQDRSGYNEQFF

j_gene: TRBJ2-1
v_gene: TRBV11-2
CDR3aa: CASSLGRDYNEQFF

j_gene: TRBJ1-1
v_gene: TRBV19
CDR3aa: CASSSTDRGGTEAFF

j_gene: TRBJ2-1
v_gene: TRBV7-2
CDR3aa: CASSSLAGGPNEQFF

j_gene: TRBJ1-1
v_gene: TRBV20-1
CDR3aa: CSAAGTGSTEAFF

j_gene: TRBJ2-1
v_gene: TRBV10-3
CDR3aa: CAISDDTSDEQFF

j_gene: TRBJ2-3
v_gene: TRBV20-1
CDR3aa: CSARLRGLGTDTQYF

j_gene: TRBJ2-1
v_gene: TRBV9
CDR3aa: CASSVERGLRGYEQFF

j_gene: TRBJ2-3
v_gene: TRBV7-4
CDR3aa: CASSGSRLAGVRTDTQYF

j_gene: TRBJ2-5
v_gene: TRBV7-3
CDR3aa: CASSLTANDLETQYF

j_gene: TRBJ2-1
v_gene: TRBV7-3
CDR3aa: CASSLKGGTGLDNEQFF

j_gene: TRBJ2-6
v_gene: TRBV10-3
CDR3aa: CAISPGITGANVLTF

j_gene: TRBJ1-5
v_gene: TRBV19
CDR3aa: CASKVREYSPQHF

j_gene: TRBJ1-1
v_gene: TRBV20-1
CDR3aa: CSARVQENTEAFF

j_gene: TRBJ2-4
v_gene: TRBV7-9
CDR3aa: CASSGPRLAKNIQYF

j_gene: TRBJ2-5
v_gene: TRBV4-2
CDR3aa: CASSRSRTSGEQETQYF

j_gene: TRBJ2-2
v_gene: TRBV7-3
CDR3aa: CASRFQGTYTGELFF

j_gene: TRBJ2-7
v_gene: TRBV28
CDR3aa: CASSLFPSLAGGSEQYF

j_gene: TRBJ2-1
v_gene: TRBV19
CDR3aa: CASSIAAGGHNEQFF

j_gene: TRBJ2-2
v_gene: TRBV7-2
CDR3aa: CARTGQGNTGELFF

j_gene: TRBJ2-3
v_gene: TRBV7-8
CDR3aa: CASSLLGGPTDTQYF

j_gene: TRBJ1-5
v_gene: TRBV24-1
CDR3aa: CATSDSGQAEQWPQHF

j_gene: TRBJ2-5
v_gene: TRBV28
CDR3aa: CASSFYGDSETQYF

j_gene: TRBJ2-7
v_gene: TRBV20-1
CDR3aa: CSARDPSALLYEQYF

j_gene: TRBJ1-5
v_gene: TRBV27
CDR3aa: CASSFRGRDQPQHF

j_gene: TRBJ1-5
v_gene: TRBV6-5
CDR3aa: CASRLGVDQPQHF

j_gene: TRBJ2-7
v_gene: TRBV27
CDR3aa: CASSSLSNEQYF

j_gene: TRBJ2-5
v_gene: TRBV7-9
CDR3aa: CASSSMRTGIEETQYF